This T cell receptor beta chain was sequenced in a study of regulatory and conventional T cells in RAG deficiency (dated by TCRdb to 2015 to 2018). About the study as a whole: To compare the diversity and composition of the repertoires of Treg, conventional CD4+ and CD8+ T cells between RAG-deficient patients and healthy controls, the study applied high-throughput TCR beta sequencing. The paper as a whole reports these results and caveats: Rather than being bona fide Treg cells, the sorted CD25-high CD127-low cells in Omenn syndrome patients may represent peripherally activated cells. Compared with controls, Omenn syndrome and CID/AS patients had 85 to 100-fold fewer unique TCR beta sequences in Treg cells, but only roughly 10-fold fewer in the other subsets. All patient T-cell subsets had shorter CDR3 lengths; Omenn syndrome patients showed >75% Treg-Tconv repertoire overlap at nucleotide and amino acid level. Compared with control T-cell subpopulations, the RAG-deficient patients had markedly lower Shannon entropy and higher Simpson indices. For some subjects, some analyses of T-cell subsets were not performed.

The library was generated by the immunoSEQ multiplex PCR assay. Genomic DNA from the sorted T-cell subsets was used to amplify and sequence rearranged TCR beta chain products. On the authors' methods: Repertoire diversity of productive TCR beta rearrangements was quantified using Shannon entropy and Simpson indices. To gauge clonal expansion, the frequencies of the 100 most abundant productive TCR beta clonotypes among total reads were added together. The TRB repertoires were scored with a self-reactivity index built on which amino acids appear at CDR3beta positions 6 and 7. Two-way ANOVA was used for repertoire analyses, while Student t or Mann-Whitney tests were used for flow cytometric analyses. This immuneACCESS table, as held by TCRdb, lists in-frame sequences with V and J called but not all clones. Of the missing ones, under half trace to an unresolved V gene in checked studies; the others have no known cause. V and J calls plus clone size are reproduced from that table; the DNA served to infer D and trimming. This sample comprises approximately 46,000 clones, 90% of them detected only once. Clones ranked in the top ten supply approximately 0.51% of the sample.

Notes on this clone: Which antigen it targets is not known. Nothing much larger sits one base from this clone, and base qualities are not available.

Before genomic DNA extraction, conventional CD4+ T cells were purified from blood as CD25-low CD127-high cells. Repertoire analyses used several healthy control donors as the comparison group. These data were also reused for a study on regulatory T cells. Reported in the second study: In the multiplex PCR, 52 forward TRBV primers and 13 reverse TRBJ primers were used, and assay-based and computational corrections were applied for amplification bias. Patient repertoires showed restricted unique TRB V-J pairs and skewed V and J gene usage, most marked in regulatory T cells. T-cell receptor beta repertoires of sorted regulatory, conventional CD4+ and CD8+ T cells were compared between CD3G-deficient patients and healthy controls. Peripheral blood mononuclear cells were isolated by Ficoll density separation. Within the immunoSEQ assay, multiplex PCR amplified rearranged TRB loci from genomic DNA. TRB amplicons were sequenced using an Illumina HiSeq platform. Custom algorithms error-filtered the raw sequences and aligned them to reference gene sequences, after which the immunoSEQ online tools were used for analysis. Productive and nonproductive TRB rearrangement frequencies were evaluated among both unique and total sequences. Groups were compared by t tests, Mann-Whitney tests or two-way ANOVA performed in Prism software.

The sequenced sample consisted of CD4+ effector T cells sorted from blood. The TCR was taken from a human donor in good health.

This receptor carries the CDR3 CASSPLPDDRGKKLFF. In nucleotide form, the sequence is TGTGCCAGCAGCCCCCTCCCCGATGACAGGGGGAAAAAACTGTTTTTT. The chain links TRBV7-9 with TRBJ1-4, with 9 bases aligning to TRBD1. For this chain, trimming is 5 bases at the V end and 9 bases at the J end, and the number of junction bases without a gene match is 13. The germline V gene (reference sequence) yields SEHNR for CDR1 and FQNEAQ for CDR2. The cysteine opens and the phenylalanine closes a CDR3 of 16 amino acids. Here the CDR3 DNA is all that survives: 48 bases in frame from base 1.